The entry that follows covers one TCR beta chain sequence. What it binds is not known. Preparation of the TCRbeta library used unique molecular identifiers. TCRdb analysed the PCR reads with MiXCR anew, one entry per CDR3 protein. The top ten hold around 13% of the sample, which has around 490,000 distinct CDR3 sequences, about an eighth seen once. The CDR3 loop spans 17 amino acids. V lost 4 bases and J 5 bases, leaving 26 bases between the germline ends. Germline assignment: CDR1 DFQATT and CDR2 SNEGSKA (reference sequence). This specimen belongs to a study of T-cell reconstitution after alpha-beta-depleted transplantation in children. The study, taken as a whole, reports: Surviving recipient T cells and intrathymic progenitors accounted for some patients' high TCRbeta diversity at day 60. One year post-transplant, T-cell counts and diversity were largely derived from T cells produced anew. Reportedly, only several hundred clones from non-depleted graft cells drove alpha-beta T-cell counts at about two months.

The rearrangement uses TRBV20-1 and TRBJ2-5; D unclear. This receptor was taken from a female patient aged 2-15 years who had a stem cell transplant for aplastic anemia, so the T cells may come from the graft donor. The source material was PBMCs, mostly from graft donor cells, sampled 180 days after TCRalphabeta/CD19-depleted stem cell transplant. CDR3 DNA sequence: TGCAGTGCTACAGTCGGGTTCCCGTTTCGGTTGTCGGAGACCCAGTACTTC. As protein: CSATVGFPFRLSETQYF.